The TCR beta chain described here comes from a study of shared clonotypes between healthy human individuals. General observations from the study: A small donor pool kept down the genetic and exposure-history diversity that was represented.

Healthy adults negative for HIV, lacking recent acute infections or vaccinations, served as donors. A deep-level run was used for the assay. In replicate PCRs of sorted subsets, approximately 210 ng DNA, about 30,000 T cell genomes, was used. TCRdb's table, derived via immunoSEQ multiplex PCR, lists solely in-frame clones and lacks some. This sample has millions of clones; 90% to 95% occur once, and the top ten carry more than 0.1%. Regarding this clone: What it recognizes is unknown.

The CDR3 has 17 amino acids. CDR1 is MNHNS and CDR2 is SASEGT in the germline V gene. The V end was cut by 0 bases, the J end by 3 bases, with 18 bases between. The sequence was collected from a man between 18 and 29 years old in good health. The material sequenced was naive CD4+ T cells sorted from blood. As for subset: CD45RA+ positively selected. V is TRBV6-1 and J is TRBJ2-7; a possible D gene is TRBD2 (6 bases). CDR3 DNA sequence: TGTGCCAGCAGTGAAGCGCTACAGATCGCGGGGATCTACGAGCAGTACTTC. This translates into CASSEALQIAGIYEQYF.